This TCR beta chain was profiled in a study of blood T cell repertoires in COVID-19. Study summary: Specimens from acute and convalescent COVID-19 originated in the United States, Italy and Spain. PBMCs, B-cell-depleted T cells, or T cells provided the cDNA or gDNA that made up the material.

Recruited during active infection, patients (from Seattle) were subsequently followed longitudinally. Per the study methods: Estimated nucleated cell counts came from reference gene primer amplification. Sequencing was performed with immunoSEQ multiplex PCR; in TCRdb, only in-frame clones are kept and a portion is missing. V, J and clone size are those of that table, while D and trimming were read from the DNA. The sample lists 250,000 to 400,000 clones, under 90% occurring once. V shed 6 bases, J shed 1 base, and the junction held 9 bases outside the gene matches. The CDR3 length is 16 residues. CDR1 and CDR2 from the germline V gene are LNHDA and SQIVND (reference sequence).

The sequencing input was peripheral blood. The gene calls are TRBV19 and TRBJ1-2, with 9 bases identical to TRBD1. The receptor's source is a woman aged 25-40 years with COVID-19, enrolled during active disease. The CDR3 region is CASSRTGDVSNYGYTF. CDR3 in DNA: TGTGCCAGTAGCAGGACAGGGGACGTGAGTAACTATGGCTACACCTTC. The whole variable domain, filled in from reference TRBV19 and TRBJ1-2, reads DGGITQSPKYLFRKEGQNVTLSCEQNLNHDAMYWYRQDPGQGLRLIYYSQIVNDFQKGDIAEGYSVSREKKESFPLTVTSAQKNPTAFYLCASSRTGDVSNYGYTFGSGTRLTVV.